The 23 T cell receptor beta chains below all came from one sample that was sequenced in a study of CD8+ T cells in alopecia areata (dated by TCRdb to the late 2010s). Library method: the immunoSEQ multiplex PCR assay. For TCR sequencing, RNA was extracted from every sample and reverse transcribed into cDNA to serve as template. The immuneACCESS repertoire file appears here via TCRdb, limited to in-frame rearrangements. These files lack a portion of the clones; in checked studies, under half of the deficit traces to unresolved V genes, and the cause of the others is not known. For this sample, 200,000 to 300,000 clones are listed, none of them singletons. Together, the top ten hold 0.9% to 1.5% of the sample. Cells from pooled mouse cutaneous lymph nodes were stained for CD4, CD8alpha, NKG2D, NKG2ACE and other markers and then sorted on a BD Influx. Sequenced: CD4+ T cells sorted from a lymph node. The receptors stem from a C3H/HeJ mouse with alopecia areata. This mouse strain carries MHC haplotype H2-k.

This clone was observed a few times. The gene names given are mouse names. From the germline J gene comes the end of the CDR3, since the read stops 4 residues before it. Different DNA sequences within this sample yield the same CDR3. J is TRBJ2-7 and V is TRBV5; 11 bases map to TRBD2. This CDR3 region has 14 residues. Germline V lookup: CDR1 LGHNA, CDR2 YNLKQL (reference sequence). CDR3 DNA, as far as it was read: TGTGCCAGCAGCTCACGGGACTGGGGGTAT. This codes for CASSSRDWGY. The CDR3 reads in full as CASSSRDWGYEQYF.

This clone showed up just a few times. The gene symbols are mouse symbols. The DNA ends 4 residues before the CDR3 does, and the rest of the CDR3 is filled in from the germline J gene. The rearrangement links TRBV5 to TRBJ2-3, with D tentatively TRBD1 (6 bases). CDR1 and CDR2 from the germline V gene are LGHNA and YNLKQL (reference sequence). Trimming removed 0 bases at V and 0 bases at J, with 13 bases between. This CDR3 spans 17 amino acids. CDR3 bases read: TGTGCCAGCAGCCAAGATAGAAGGACAGTTAGTGCAGAA. This gives the protein CASSQDRRTVSAE. The whole CDR3 region reads CASSQDRRTVSAETLYF.

In this sample, this clone turned up a few times. The gene names here belong to mouse. From the germline J gene comes the end of the CDR3, since the read stops 4 residues before it. The rearrangement uses TRBV1 and TRBJ2-5; TRBD1 aligns across 9 bases. The length of the CDR3 is 15 residues. In germline, CDR1 is NSQYPW, CDR2 LRSPGD (reference sequence). CDR3 DNA (partial): TGCACCTGCAGTGCAGATTACAGGGGGCGGGAC. Protein product: CTCSADYRGRD. The complete CDR3 sequence is CTCSADYRGRDTQYF.

On this clone itself: These gene names are mouse names. From the germline J gene comes the end of the CDR3, since the read stops 4 residues before it. The chain links TRBV1 to TRBJ2-7, with a possible D match to TRBD2 (6 bases). There are 14 residues in the CDR3. Germline V lookup: CDR1 NSQYPW, CDR2 LRSPGD (reference sequence). V shed 3 bases and J shed 0 bases, with 9 bases lying between them. Partial CDR3 DNA: TGCACCTGCAGTGCTCGGACTGTCTCCTAT. It specifies CTCSARTVSY. The whole CDR3 protein is CTCSARTVSYEQYF.

In its sample, this clone was seen a few times. Gene and germline names: mouse. From the germline J gene comes the end of the CDR3, since the read stops 4 residues before it. Other DNA sequences from this sample encode an identical CDR3 as well. The chain uses TRBV13-1 and TRBJ2-3; tentatively, D is TRBD1 (5 bases). Germline V gene sequence: CDR1 NSHNY, CDR2 SYGAGN. CDR3 length equals 12 residues. The sequenced part of the CDR3 DNA is TGTGCCAGCAGTGGGCAGGGAGAA. Translation: CASSGQGE. The whole CDR3 protein reads CASSGQGETLYF.

This clone turned up a few times. The germline and genes are mouse ones. The sequenced part of the CDR3 DNA is TGTGCCAGCAGTGACGGGGGGGTCTCCTAT. The encoded protein is CASSDGGVSY. The full CDR3 reads CASSDGGVSYEQYF. The chain employs TRBV13-1 and TRBJ2-7, with 7 bases aligning to TRBD2. The DNA ends 4 residues before the CDR3 does, and the rest of the CDR3 is filled in from the germline J gene. CDR1 is NSHNY and CDR2 is SYGAGN in the germline V gene. The CDR3 extends over 14 amino acids. V trimming: 2 bases; J trimming: 0 bases; junction bases outside the gene matches: 2.

In its sample, this clone was seen many times. Gene names refer to mouse genes. The CDR3 extends 4 residues past the end of the read, so its final part is completed from the germline J gene. This rearrangement joins TRBV17 to TRBJ2-3; the D gene is possibly TRBD1 (6 bases). The CDR3 runs to 13 residues. Trimming cost V 11 bases and J 3 bases, with 15 bases left between them. Germline V gives CDR1 MNHDT, CDR2 YYDKIL. CDR3 sequence reads: CAASTGGAETLYF. The CDR3 DNA, read in part, is TGTGCTGCATCGACAGGCGGAGCAGAA.

A few counts support this clone. The germline and genes are mouse ones. The missing CDR3 end, 4 residues past where the read stops, is filled in from the germline J gene. The chain has TRBV19 and TRBJ2-4, with a possible D match to TRBD2 (6 bases). This CDR3 comprises 13 residues. Germline CDR1 is FNHDT and CDR2 is SITEND (reference sequence). The CDR3 here is CASSIVGENTLYF. The covered CDR3 bases are TGTGCCAGCAGTATAGTGGGGGAAAAC.

In regard to this clone: Each gene name is a mouse one. The CDR3 end falls 4 residues outside the read, so it is completed with the germline J gene. Additional DNA sequences in this sample encode the identical CDR3. The chain couples TRBV14 to TRBJ2-5; 8 bases are a match to TRBD2. The CDR3 runs 13 residues. Germline V lookup: CDR1 SGHDT, CDR2 FRDEAV. The chain's CDR3 is CASSLTGEDTQYF. The CDR3 bases that were read are TGTGCCAGCAGCCTGACTGGGGAAGAC.

About this clone itself: The genes are named according to mouse. The read comes to an end 4 residues before the CDR3 does, leaving the germline J gene to fill in the end. The sample holds other DNA sequences that translate to the same CDR3. This chain links TRBV13-1 with TRBJ2-5, with 9 bases lining up with TRBD2. The germline V gene encodes CDR1 NSHNY and CDR2 SYGAGN. The CDR3 length is 14 residues. The sequenced part of the CDR3 DNA is TGTGCCAGCAGTGCCGGGACTGGGAAAGAC. This codes for CASSAGTGKD. The full CDR3 sequence reads CASSAGTGKDTQYF.

Notes on this clone: Mouse gene names and germline throughout. From the germline J gene comes the end of the CDR3, since the read stops 4 residues before it. V is TRBV13-3 and J is TRBJ1-1, with D possibly being TRBD1 (6 bases). The length of the CDR3 is 13 residues. Trimming cost V 5 bases and J 0 bases, with 8 bases left between them. Germline-derived CDR1 and CDR2 are NNHDY and SYVADS. The sequenced CDR3 bases are TGTGCCAGCAGCCAGGGGTCAAACACA. This encodes CASSQGSNT. The whole CDR3 sequence reads CASSQGSNTEVFF.

There are a few counts of this clone. Any gene name here is a mouse gene name. The read falls 4 residues short of the CDR3 end, and the missing part is taken from the germline J gene. The chain combines TRBV1 with TRBJ2-5, with 8 bases lining up with TRBD2. The germline V gene encodes CDR1 NSQYPW and CDR2 LRSPGD (reference sequence). The CDR3 covers 15 residues. The sequenced part of the CDR3 DNA is TGCACCTGCAGTGCAGAAGGGGGGGCCGAGGAC. Translation: CTCSAEGGAED. The complete CDR3 protein is CTCSAEGGAEDTQYF.

This clone occurred a few times. Any gene name here is a mouse gene name. The CDR3 goes on 4 residues after the read ends, and that part is filled in from the germline J gene. The same CDR3 also results from other DNA sequences found in this sample. The V call is TRBV19, the J call TRBJ1-2; a possible D gene is TRBD1 (5 bases). Trimming took 3 bases from V and 0 from J, leaving 6 bases between them. CDR1 is FNHDT and CDR2 is SITEND in the germline V gene (reference sequence). The CDR3 totals 13 residues. CDR3 region: CASSRQSNSDYTF. CDR3 DNA, as far as it was read: TGTGCCAGCAGTAGACAGTCAAACTCC.

Note on this clone: Mouse names are used for the genes. The read comes to an end 4 residues before the CDR3 does, leaving the germline J gene to fill in the end. V usage is TRBV13-1 and J usage is TRBJ2-2; D is possibly TRBD1 (5 bases). V was trimmed by 0 bases and J by 1 base, leaving 10 bases between them. The CDR3 runs 16 residues. Germline V CDR1 and CDR2: NSHNY, SYGAGN. The DNA read from the CDR3 is TGTGCCAGCAGTGATGCACGGACAAAAAACACCGGG. Its translation: CASSDARTKNTG. The whole CDR3 region reads CASSDARTKNTGQLYF.

This clone turned up a few times. Germline and genes here are mouse. The missing CDR3 end, 4 residues past where the read stops, is filled in from the germline J gene. Other DNA sequences in the sample encode the same CDR3. The V and J genes are TRBV13-2 and TRBJ2-7; TRBD2 matches 9 bases. Germline values: CDR1 NNHNN, CDR2 SYGAGS (reference sequence). There are 12 residues in the CDR3. Partial CDR3 DNA: TGTGCCAGCGGTACTGGGGGGTAT. It codes for CASGTGGY. The CDR3 in its entirety is CASGTGGYEQYF.

Remarks on this clone: All gene names here are mouse names. The CDR3 region is CASSLSSAETLYF. The covered CDR3 bases are TGTGCCAGCAGTCTCTCTAGTGCAGAA. The V gene is TRBV19, the J gene TRBJ2-3; D is undetermined. The read terminates 4 residues ahead of where the CDR3 ends, so the germline J gene completes it. Germline values: CDR1 FNHDT, CDR2 SITEND (reference sequence). Trimming left V 4 bases short and J 0 bases short, with 6 bases between. The CDR3 is made up of 13 amino acids.

In its sample, this clone was seen many times. Each gene name is a mouse one. The read ends 4 residues early relative to the CDR3; the germline J gene fills the gap. Other DNA sequences in this specimen translate into the identical CDR3. V and J are TRBV31 and TRBJ2-1; 12 nucleotides match TRBD2. Germline V CDR1 and CDR2: GKSSPN, SITVG. Trimming at V came to 3 bases and at J to 1 base, leaving 1 base not matched to a gene. CDR3 length: 15 amino acids. The sequenced CDR3 bases are TGTGCCTGGAGGGGGACTGGGGGGAACTATGCT. Protein: CAWRGTGGNYA. The full CDR3 sequence reads CAWRGTGGNYAEQFF.

This clone has just a few counts. Genes and germline come from the mouse. The read is 4 residues too short to cover the CDR3 end, so that end is filled in from the germline J gene. This sample also contains other DNA sequences that code for the same CDR3. V gene TRBV1 combines with J gene TRBJ2-3, with D perhaps TRBD1 (5 bases). Looked up from germline, CDR1 is NSQYPW and CDR2 is LRSPGD (reference sequence). Trimming removed 4 bases at V and 3 bases at J, with 8 bases between. The CDR3 totals 13 residues. CDR3 DNA, as far as it was read: TGCACCTGCAGTGGGCAGGGCGCAGAA. Amino acids: CTCSGQGAE. The CDR3, in full, reads CTCSGQGAETLYF.

This clone showed up just a few times. Germline and genes: mouse. The missing CDR3 end, 4 residues past where the read stops, is filled in from the germline J gene. The genes are TRBV13-1 and TRBJ2-1; TRBD2 matches 8 bases. Germline-derived CDR1 and CDR2 are NSHNY and SYGAGN. V gave up 5 bases and J gave up 2 bases; unmatched junction bases: 3. The CDR3 runs to 14 residues. CDR3 in amino acids: CASRETGDYAEQFF. CDR3 DNA, as far as it was read: TGTGCCAGCAGGGAGACTGGGGACTATGCT.

This clone was found a few times. Gene names refer to mouse genes. Read sequence stops 4 residues before the CDR3 end, and the germline J gene provides the missing end. Other DNA sequences within the sample encode an identical CDR3. The chain uses TRBV13-1 and TRBJ2-2; 8 bases match TRBD1. Germline lookup yields CDR1 NSHNY and CDR2 SYGAGN. J gave up 2 bases and V 3 bases, and 3 bases lay outside the gene matches. This CDR3 is built from 15 residues. CDR3 bases read: TGTGCCAGCAGTGGGGGACAGGCCAACACCGGG. It translates to CASSGGQANTG. The CDR3 as a whole reads CASSGGQANTGQLYF.

This clone was counted between two and nine times. Gene and germline names: mouse. The read finishes 4 residues shy of the CDR3 end, and the germline J gene is used to complete it. This chain uses TRBV13-1 with TRBJ2-1, with 8 bases lining up with TRBD2. Per the germline V gene, CDR1 is NSHNY and CDR2 is SYGAGN. The CDR3 extends over 14 amino acids. The J segment lost 3 bases and the V segment lost 6 bases, leaving 5 bases of the junction unmatched. The CDR3 reads CASTDWGLYAEQFF. CDR3 DNA, as far as it was read: TGTGCCAGCACAGACTGGGGCCTCTATGCT.

As regards this clone: The listed genes are named as in mouse. The read ends 4 residues shy of where the CDR3 ends; the end is completed using the germline J gene. The J gene is TRBJ1-1, the V gene TRBV14, with a possible D match to TRBD1 (6 bases). Trimming pared 4 bases from V and 3 bases from J, leaving 10 bases between. The germline gives CDR1 SGHDT, CDR2 FRDEAV. The CDR3 is 13 residues long. This CDR3 is CASSGTKYTEVFF. The DNA read from the CDR3 is TGTGCCAGCAGTGGGACAAAATACACA. The whole variable domain, remainder taken from reference TRBV14 and TRBJ1-1, is EAGVTQSPRYAVLQEGQAVSFWCDPISGHDTLYWYQQPRDQGPQLLVYFRDEAVIDNSQLPSDRFSAVRPKGTNSTLKIQSAKQGDTATYLCASSGTKYTEVFFGKGTRLTVV.

As concerns this clone: Gene names refer to mouse genes. The read ends 4 residues shy of where the CDR3 ends; the end is completed using the germline J gene. The V gene is TRBV1, the J gene TRBJ2-1, with 8 bases matching TRBD1. This CDR3 has 15 residues. Germline V gene lookup returns CDR1 NSQYPW and CDR2 LRSPGD (reference sequence). Trimming took 1 base from V and 3 from J; bases not matched to a gene: 2. CDR3 region: CTCSAVGQGYAEQFF. Incomplete CDR3 DNA: TGCACCTGCAGTGCAGTAGGACAGGGCTATGCT.